This TCR beta chain was sequenced during a study of CD8 T cell repertoires and HIV-1 epitope variants. Study details: Cultures ran more than nine days, with IL-2, IL-7 and IL-15 added on days 3 and 7.

TCRdb keeps only in-frame clones here, not all; method: immunoSEQ multiplex PCR. Here the sample spans approximately 5,000 clones, about 62% being singletons. A remark on this clone: Its antigen is currently unknown.

Trimming removed 5 bases from V and 2 bases from J, with 13 bases in between. Germline CDR1 is SGHAT and CDR2 is FQNNGV. The CDR3 spans 14 residues. Study-wide findings and caveats: Nef KF9 drew several clonotypes and HW9 one, without TAALDMSHF responses.

The chain recombines TRBV11-2 with TRBJ2-7; D gene uncertain. The receptor was isolated from a male donor with HIV. Sequences were obtained from cultured CD8+ T cells derived from PBMCs. The CDR3 bases are TGTGCCAGCAGCCAAGGGTGGAACCCCTACGAGCAGTACTTC. Amino acid sequence: CASSQGWNPYEQYF.